Listed below are T cell receptor beta chains from one sample, sequenced in a study of T cells after posttransplantation cyclophosphamide. Sequenced by immunoSEQ multiplex PCR; TCRdb stores in-frame clones only, minus some. The profile shows about 8,000 clones, roughly nine tenths of them singletons. The specimen comprised CD4+ T cells sorted from blood, sampled approximately 45 months after allogeneic stem cell transplant with posttransplant cyclophosphamide. The receptors derive from a female patient aged 50 to 60 who received an allogeneic stem cell transplant from a related donor, was CMV-positive, and had no GVHD. The T cells may partly be graft donor cells. The CDR3 runs from the conserved cysteine through the conserved F or W. D genes are given only for firm matches. Not every row has a clone size; where given, it reads once, few, many or a size class.

TRBV18	once	TRBD1	TRBJ1-2	CASSPVLGGGAEGYTF	TGTGCCAGCTCACCAGTCTTAGGAGGGGGCGCAGAGGGCTACACCTTC
TRBV10-3	-	TRBD2	TRBJ2-3	CAISESSGRAFGDTQYF	TGTGCCATCAGTGAGTCTAGCGGGAGGGCCTTTGGAGATACGCAGTATTTT
TRBV7-2	few	TRBD1	TRBJ2-1	CASRKTGTDYNEQFF	TGTGCCAGCAGAAAGACCGGGACAGATTACAATGAGCAGTTCTTC
TRBV5-1	-	TRBD1	TRBJ1-4	CASSWKGATYENEKLFF	TGCGCCAGCAGCTGGAAGGGGGCGACCTACGAAAATGAAAAACTGTTTTTT
TRBV9	-	-	TRBJ2-3	CASSVATGVRASTFDTQYF	TGTGCCAGCAGCGTAGCTACGGGGGTACGGGCTAGTACATTCGATACGCAGTATTTT
TRBV7-2	-	-	TRBJ2-1	CASSRGRGNEQFF	TGTGCCAGCAGCAGAGGCAGGGGAAATGAGCAGTTCTTC
TRBV7-3	few	-	TRBJ1-4	CASSPTGGGKLFF	TGTGCCAGCAGCCCGACCGGGGGGGGAAAACTGTTTTTT
TRBV19	-	TRBD1	TRBJ1-1	CASRRSPTGESEAFF	TGTGCCAGCAGAAGATCCCCGACAGGGGAGAGTGAAGCTTTCTTT
TRBV7-3	-	-	TRBJ2-1	CASSLSVANNEQFF	TGTGCCAGCAGCTTATCCGTAGCGAACAATGAGCAGTTCTTC
TRBV7-2	-	-	TRBJ2-7	CASSLAFSAGSSYEQYF	TGTGCCAGCAGCTTAGCCTTTTCCGCGGGGAGCTCCTACGAGCAGTACTTC
TRBV19	-	TRBD1	TRBJ2-7	CASSIAWTGAYEQYF	TGTGCCAGTAGTATAGCTTGGACAGGGGCCTACGAGCAGTACTTC